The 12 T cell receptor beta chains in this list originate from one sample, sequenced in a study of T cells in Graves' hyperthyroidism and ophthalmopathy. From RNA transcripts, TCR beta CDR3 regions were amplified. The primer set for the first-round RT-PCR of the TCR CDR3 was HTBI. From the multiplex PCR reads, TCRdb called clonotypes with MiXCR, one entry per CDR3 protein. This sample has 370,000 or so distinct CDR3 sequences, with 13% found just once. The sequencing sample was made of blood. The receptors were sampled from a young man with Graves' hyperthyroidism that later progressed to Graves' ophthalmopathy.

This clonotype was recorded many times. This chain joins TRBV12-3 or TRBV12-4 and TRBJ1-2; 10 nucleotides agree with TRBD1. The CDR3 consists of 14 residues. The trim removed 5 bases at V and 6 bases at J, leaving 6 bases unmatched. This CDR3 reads CASSPGQGLDGYTF. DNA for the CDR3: TGTGCCAGCAGTCCGGGACAGGGGTTAGATGGCTACACCTTC.

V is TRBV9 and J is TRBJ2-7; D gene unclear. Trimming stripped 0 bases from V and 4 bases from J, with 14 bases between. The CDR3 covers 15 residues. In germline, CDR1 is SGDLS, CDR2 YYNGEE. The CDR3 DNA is TGTGCCAGCAGCGTAGGTGGCGATAGGGCTTACGAGCAGTACTTC. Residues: CASSVGGDRAYEQYF.

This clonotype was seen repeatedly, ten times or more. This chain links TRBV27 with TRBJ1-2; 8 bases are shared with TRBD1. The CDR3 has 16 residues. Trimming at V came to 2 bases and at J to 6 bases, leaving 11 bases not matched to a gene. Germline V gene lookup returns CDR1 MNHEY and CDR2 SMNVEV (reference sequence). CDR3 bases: TGTGCCAGCAGTTTACTGCTACCGACAGGGGTGGATGGCTACACCTTC. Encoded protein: CASSLLLPTGVDGYTF.

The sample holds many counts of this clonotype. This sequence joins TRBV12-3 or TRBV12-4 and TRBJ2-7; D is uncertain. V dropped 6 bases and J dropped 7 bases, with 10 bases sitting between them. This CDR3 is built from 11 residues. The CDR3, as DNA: TGTGCCAGCAGAGGTGGCCGAGAGCAGTACTTC. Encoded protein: CASRGGREQYF.

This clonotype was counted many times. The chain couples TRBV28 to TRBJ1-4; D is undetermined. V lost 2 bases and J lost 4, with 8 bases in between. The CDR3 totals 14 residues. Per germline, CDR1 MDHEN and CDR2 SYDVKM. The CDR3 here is CASSLTGDNEKLFF. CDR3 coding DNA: TGTGCCAGCAGTTTAACCGGGGATAATGAAAAACTGTTTTTT.

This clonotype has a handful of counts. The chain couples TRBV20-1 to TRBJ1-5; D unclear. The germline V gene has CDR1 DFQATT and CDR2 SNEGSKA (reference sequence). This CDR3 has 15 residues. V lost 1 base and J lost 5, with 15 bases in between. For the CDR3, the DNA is TGCAGTGCTAGAGTTTCGAACTCCCAGCATCAGCCCCAGCATTTT. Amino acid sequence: CSARVSNSQHQPQHF.

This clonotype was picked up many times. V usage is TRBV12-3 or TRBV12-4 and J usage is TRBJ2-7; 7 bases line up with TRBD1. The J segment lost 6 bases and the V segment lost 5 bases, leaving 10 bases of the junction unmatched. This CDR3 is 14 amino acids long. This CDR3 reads CASSEQGTLGEQYF. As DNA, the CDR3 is TGTGCCAGCAGTGAACAGGGGACCCTAGGCGAGCAGTACTTC.

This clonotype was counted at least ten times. The CDR3 DNA follows: TGTGCCAGCAGCCCCGCCGCAGGGGTGAACACTGAAGCTTTCTTT. The encoded protein is CASSPAAGVNTEAFF. The chain joins TRBV7-9 to TRBJ1-1; TRBD1 might be the D (6 bases). V dropped 5 bases and J dropped 0 bases, with 13 bases sitting between them. The CDR3 consists of 15 residues. CDR1 SEHNR and CDR2 FQNEAQ come from the germline V gene (reference sequence).

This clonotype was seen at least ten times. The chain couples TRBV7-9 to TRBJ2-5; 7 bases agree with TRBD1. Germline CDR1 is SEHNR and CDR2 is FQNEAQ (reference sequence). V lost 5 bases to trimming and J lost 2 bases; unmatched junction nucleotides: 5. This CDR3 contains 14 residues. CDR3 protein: CASSPRDRQETQYF. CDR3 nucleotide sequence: TGTGCCAGCAGCCCCCGGGACAGACAAGAGACCCAGTACTTC.

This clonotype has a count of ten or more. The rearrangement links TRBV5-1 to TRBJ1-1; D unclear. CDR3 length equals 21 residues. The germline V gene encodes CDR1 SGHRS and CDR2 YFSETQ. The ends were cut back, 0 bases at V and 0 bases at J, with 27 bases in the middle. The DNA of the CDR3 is TGCGCCAGCAGCTTGGGCCCCTGGGGATCTGAGCGACGGGAGATGAACACTGAAGCTTTCTTT. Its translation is CASSLGPWGSERREMNTEAFF.

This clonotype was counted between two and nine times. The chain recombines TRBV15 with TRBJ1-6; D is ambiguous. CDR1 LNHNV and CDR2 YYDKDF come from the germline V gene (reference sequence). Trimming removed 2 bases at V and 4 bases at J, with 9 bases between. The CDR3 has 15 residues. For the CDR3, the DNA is TGTGCCACCAGCAGATTGGCCAATTATAATTCACCCCTCCACTTT. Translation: CATSRLANYNSPLHF.

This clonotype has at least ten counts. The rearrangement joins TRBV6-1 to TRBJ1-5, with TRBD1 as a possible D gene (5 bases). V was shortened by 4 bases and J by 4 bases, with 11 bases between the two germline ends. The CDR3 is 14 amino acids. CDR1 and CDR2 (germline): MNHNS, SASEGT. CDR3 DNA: TGTGCCAGCAGTGCACAGGACGAAAATCAGCCCCAGCATTTT. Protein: CASSAQDENQPQHF.